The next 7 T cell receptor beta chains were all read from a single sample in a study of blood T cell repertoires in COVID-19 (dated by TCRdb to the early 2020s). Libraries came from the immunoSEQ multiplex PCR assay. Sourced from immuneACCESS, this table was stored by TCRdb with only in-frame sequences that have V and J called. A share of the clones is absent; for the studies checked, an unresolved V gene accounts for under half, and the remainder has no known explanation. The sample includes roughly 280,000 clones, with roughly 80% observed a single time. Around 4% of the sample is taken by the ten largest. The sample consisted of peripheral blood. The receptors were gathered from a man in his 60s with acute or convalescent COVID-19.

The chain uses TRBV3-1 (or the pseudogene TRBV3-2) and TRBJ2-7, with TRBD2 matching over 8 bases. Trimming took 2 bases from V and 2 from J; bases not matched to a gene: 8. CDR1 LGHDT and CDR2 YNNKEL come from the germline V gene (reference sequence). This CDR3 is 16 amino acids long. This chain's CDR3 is CASSQHRAGGAYEQYF. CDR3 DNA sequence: TGTGCCAGCAGCCAACATAGGGCGGGGGGCGCCTACGAGCAGTACTTC.

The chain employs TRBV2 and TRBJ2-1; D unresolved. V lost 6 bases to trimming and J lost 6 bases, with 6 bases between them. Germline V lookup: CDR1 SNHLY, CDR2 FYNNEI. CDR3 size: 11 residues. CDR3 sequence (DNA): TGTGCCAGCAGCTTTTTCAATGAGCAGTTCTTC. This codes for CASSFFNEQFF.

The CDR3 is CASSNRDTAYEQYF. CDR3 bases: TGTGCCAGCAGTAACCGGGACACCGCCTACGAGCAGTACTTC. The chain links TRBV11-1 to TRBJ2-7, with D perhaps TRBD1 (6 bases). This CDR3 region has 14 residues. Trimming took 6 bases from V and 2 from J, leaving 14 bases between them. The V gene's germline CDR1 is SGHAT and CDR2 FQDESV (reference sequence).

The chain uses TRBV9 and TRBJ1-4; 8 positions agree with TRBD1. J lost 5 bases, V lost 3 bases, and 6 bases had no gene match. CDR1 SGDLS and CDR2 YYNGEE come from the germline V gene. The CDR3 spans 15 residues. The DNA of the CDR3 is TGTGCCAGCAGCGCCAGGACAGGGCCGAATGAAAAACTGTTTTTT. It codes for CASSARTGPNEKLFF.

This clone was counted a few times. CDR3 sequence reads: CASSLWPLDSGSEAFF. The CDR3 bases are TGCGCCAGCAGCTTGTGGCCCTTGGACTCCGGGTCTGAAGCTTTCTTT. The rearrangement uses TRBV5-1 and TRBJ1-1; no definite D call. This CDR3 spans 16 amino acids. Per the germline V gene, CDR1 is SGHRS and CDR2 is YFSETQ. V was pared by 1 base and J by 6 bases, with 19 bases between.

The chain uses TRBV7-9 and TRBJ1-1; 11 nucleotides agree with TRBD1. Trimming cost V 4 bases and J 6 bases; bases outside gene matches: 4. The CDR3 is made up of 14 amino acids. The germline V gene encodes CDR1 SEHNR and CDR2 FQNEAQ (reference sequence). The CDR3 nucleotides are TGTGCCAGCAGCTCAGGACAGGGGGCAGCTGAAGCTTTCTTT. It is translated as CASSSGQGAAEAFF.

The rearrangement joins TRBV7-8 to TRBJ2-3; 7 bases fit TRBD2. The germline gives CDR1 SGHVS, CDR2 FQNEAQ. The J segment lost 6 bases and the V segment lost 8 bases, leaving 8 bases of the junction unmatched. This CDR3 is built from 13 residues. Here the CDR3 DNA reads TGTGCCAGCTCGACGGGGGGAAGGGATACGCAGTATTTT. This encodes CASSTGGRDTQYF. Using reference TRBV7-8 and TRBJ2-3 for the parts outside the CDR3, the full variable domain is GAGVSQSPRYKVAKRGQDVALRCDPISGHVSLFWYQQALGQGPEFLTYFQNEAQLDKSGLPSDRFFAERPEGSVSTLKIQRTQQEDSAVYLCASSTGGRDTQYFGPGTRLTVL.